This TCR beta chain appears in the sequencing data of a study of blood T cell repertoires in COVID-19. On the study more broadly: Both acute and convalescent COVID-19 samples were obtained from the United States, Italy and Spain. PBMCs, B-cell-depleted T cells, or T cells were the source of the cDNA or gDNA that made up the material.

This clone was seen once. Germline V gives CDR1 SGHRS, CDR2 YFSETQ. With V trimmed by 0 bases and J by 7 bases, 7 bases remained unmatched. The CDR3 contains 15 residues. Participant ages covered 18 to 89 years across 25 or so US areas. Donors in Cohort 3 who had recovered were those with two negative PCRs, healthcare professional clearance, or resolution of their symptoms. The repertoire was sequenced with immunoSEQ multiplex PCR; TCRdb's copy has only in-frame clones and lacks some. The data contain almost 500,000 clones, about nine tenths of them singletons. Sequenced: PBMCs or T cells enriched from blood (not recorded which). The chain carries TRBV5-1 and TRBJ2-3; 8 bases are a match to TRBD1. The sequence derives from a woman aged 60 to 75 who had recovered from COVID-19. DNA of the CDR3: TGCGCCAGCAGCTTGGAGGCAGGGGGCGCATATACGCAGTATTTT. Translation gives CASSLEAGGAYTQYF.